This entry concerns a single T cell receptor beta chain. Its antigen remains unidentified. The PCR ran on 60 Vbeta and 13 Jbeta primers. Authors' analysis steps: An analysis that came later counted tens of millions of unique TCR beta chains, some 11 million shared. Some clones are missing from TCRdb's copy, which holds only in-frame ones; the method was immunoSEQ multiplex PCR. The DNA was the basis for D and trimming; V, J and clone size are from that table. Of 85,000 to 95,000 clones listed, less than 80% were seen once; the top ten hold approximately 20%. The data were taken from a study of cytomegalovirus exposure and HLA in healthy donors. Whole-study results and caveats: Many donors shared some public TCRs, even though most TCR sequences were rare.

After removal of 2 bases from V and 8 bases from J, the junction contained 5 bases not matched to a gene. This CDR3 is built from 13 residues. CDR1 and CDR2 (germline): MDHEN, SYDVKM. The receptor's source is a man aged 25-45 years in good health and CMV-seropositive. The chain links TRBV28 to TRBJ1-2, with TRBD1 matching 7 bases. The sample consisted of PBMCs. The CDR3 DNA follows: TGTGCCAGCAGTTTAAAAGGGGGCTGGGGCTACACCTTC. The encoded protein is CASSLKGGWGYTF.